These T cell receptor beta chains were read from a single sample in a study of blood T cell repertoires in COVID-19. Libraries were prepared by immunoSEQ multiplex PCR; TCRdb keeps only in-frame clonotypes and omits some of them. The sample records about 200,000 clones, roughly nine tenths being singletons. Sequencing input: peripheral blood. The receptors shown here come from a man between 60 and 75 years old who had recovered from COVID-19. Each CDR3 is given with its conserved first and last residue. D genes are given only for firm matches. Size values are once, few and many counts, or a class for expanded clones, and some rows have none.

V gene	J gene	D gene	clone size	CDR3 DNA	CDR3 protein
TRBV5-1	TRBJ2-7	TRBD1	NA	TGCGCCAGCAGCGCCGGGACAGCTAACGAGCAGTACTTC	CASSAGTANEQYF
TRBV19	TRBJ2-7	TRBD1	NA	TGTGCCAGTAGTATCACAGGGGTTCCCTACGAGCAGTACTTC	CASSITGVPYEQYF
TRBV29-1	TRBJ1-6	TRBD1	NA	TGCAGCGCCGGGACAGACTATAATTCACCCCTCCACTTT	CSAGTDYNSPLHF
TRBV2	TRBJ1-2	TRBD1	NA	TGTGCCAGCAGCAGGGACAGGGCGGGCTATGGCTACACCTTC	CASSRDRAGYGYTF
TRBV2	TRBJ2-3	TRBD2	NA	TGTGCCAGCATAGGGGTTAGGGTAGCGGGAGATTCGCAGTATTTT	CASIGVRVAGDSQYF
TRBV24-1	TRBJ2-6	NA	once	TGTGCCACGGGGGGATCCCCAACCGCTGGGGCCAACGTCCTGACTTTC	CATGGSPTAGANVLTF
TRBV6-6	TRBJ1-1	NA	NA	TGTGCCAGCAGTCTACAACCTCCCATAGTCCCCGGGGGTTACACTGAAGCTTTCTTT	CASSLQPPIVPGGYTEAFF
TRBV7-2	TRBJ1-2	NA	NA	TGTGCCAGCAGCTTGGGGGGGTCGAGTAGATACTTTAACTATGGCTACACCTTC	CASSLGGSSRYFNYGYTF
TRBV11-3	TRBJ2-7	NA	few	TGTGCCAGCAGTCAGAAGGGGGACGCCTACGAGCAGTACTTC	CASSQKGDAYEQYF
TRBV4-1	TRBJ2-7	TRBD2	NA	TGCGCCAGCAGCCAGAGCGGGAGGACCTCCCTGGGGGAGCAGTACTTC	CASSQSGRTSLGEQYF
TRBV6-1	TRBJ2-1	TRBD2	once	TGTGCCAGCAGTGATCGGGCGGGGGGACACAATGAGCAGTTCTTC	CASSDRAGGHNEQFF
TRBV7-8	TRBJ2-1	NA	NA	TGTGCCAGCAGCTCGACAGGATCTAATGAGCAGTTCTTC	CASSSTGSNEQFF
TRBV20-1	TRBJ1-2	TRBD1	NA	TGCAGTGCTAGTGATAGACAGGGCGCCCCTGGAGGCTACACCTTC	CSASDRQGAPGGYTF
TRBV6-5	TRBJ1-6	TRBD1	NA	TGTGCCAGCAGTCAACCGGGACAGGTAGTGGCCCTCCACTTT	CASSQPGQVVALHF
TRBV10-3	TRBJ1-1	TRBD1	NA	TGTGCCACCGACAGGGGTGACACTGAAGCTTTCTTT	CATDRGDTEAFF
TRBV7-2	TRBJ1-5	TRBD1	once	TGTGCCAGCAGCTTATCCCCCCTTACAGGGGGCAATCAGCCCCAGCATTTT	CASSLSPLTGGNQPQHF
TRBV28	TRBJ2-7	NA	NA	TGTGCCAGCAGGAAGACTGCCCGCTACGAGCAGTACTTC	CASRKTARYEQYF
TRBV7-9	TRBJ1-1	NA	NA	TGTGCCAGCAGTTTAATAGAGAAAACTTTCTTT	CASSLIEKTFF
TRBV13	TRBJ1-2	TRBD1	NA	TGTGCCAGCAGCTCGGGGACAGGGAACTATGGCTACACCTTC	CASSSGTGNYGYTF
TRBV6-5	TRBJ1-4	NA	NA	TGTGCCAGCAGTTACTCGGGAGGAAAACTGTTTTTT	CASSYSGGKLFF
TRBV4-2	TRBJ1-1	NA	NA	TGTGCCAGCAGCCAAGACATCGGAGCCCTCCGACAGGAAGCTTTCTTT	CASSQDIGALRQEAFF
TRBV19	TRBJ2-2	NA	NA	TGTGCCAGTAGTATTAATCCCGGGGAGCTGTTTTTT	CASSINPGELFF